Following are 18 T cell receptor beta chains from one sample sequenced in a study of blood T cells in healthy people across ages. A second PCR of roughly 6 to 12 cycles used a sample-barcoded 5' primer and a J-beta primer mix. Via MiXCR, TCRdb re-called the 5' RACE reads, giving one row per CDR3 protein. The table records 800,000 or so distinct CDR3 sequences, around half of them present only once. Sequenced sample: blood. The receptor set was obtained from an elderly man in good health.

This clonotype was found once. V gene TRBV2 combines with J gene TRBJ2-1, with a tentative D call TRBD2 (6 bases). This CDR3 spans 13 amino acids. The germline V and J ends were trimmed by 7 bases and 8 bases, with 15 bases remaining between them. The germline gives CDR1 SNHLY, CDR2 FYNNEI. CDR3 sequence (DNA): TGTGCCAGCACCGAAGGGTGGGGGGATGAGCAGTTCTTC. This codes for CASTEGWGDEQFF. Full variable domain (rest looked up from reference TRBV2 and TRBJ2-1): EPEVTQTPSHQVTQMGQEVILRCVPISNHLYFYWYRQILGQKVEFLVSFYNNEISEKSEIFDDQFSVERPDGSNFTLKIRSTKLEDSAMYFCASTEGWGDEQFFGPGTRLTVL.

CDR3: CASSWAANVLTF. CDR3 bases: TGTGCCAGCAGTTGGGCGGCCAACGTCCTGACTTTC. The rearrangement uses TRBV6-2 or TRBV6-3 and TRBJ2-6; D uncertain. The CDR3 is made up of 12 amino acids. V was cut by 4 bases and J by 6 bases, with 4 bases left in between. Germline CDR1 MNHEY, CDR2 SVGEGT.

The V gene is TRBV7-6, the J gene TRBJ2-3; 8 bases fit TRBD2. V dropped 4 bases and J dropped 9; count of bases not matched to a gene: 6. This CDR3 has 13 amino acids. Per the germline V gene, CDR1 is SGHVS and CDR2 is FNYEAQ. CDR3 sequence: CASSSTSAGTQYF. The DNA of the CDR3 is TGTGCCAGCAGCTCGACTAGCGCGGGGACGCAGTATTTT. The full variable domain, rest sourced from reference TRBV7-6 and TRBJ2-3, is GAGVSQSPRYKVTKRGQDVALRCDPISGHVSLYWYRQALGQGPEFLTYFNYEAQQDKSGLPNDRFSAERPEGSISTLTIQRTEQRDSAMYRCASSSTSAGTQYFGPGTRLTVL.

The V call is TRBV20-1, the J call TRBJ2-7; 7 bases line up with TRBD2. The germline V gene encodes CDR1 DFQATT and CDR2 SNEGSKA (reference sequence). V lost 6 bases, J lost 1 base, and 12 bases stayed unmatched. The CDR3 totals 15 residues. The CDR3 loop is CSAQRNGRKSYEQYF. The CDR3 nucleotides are TGCAGTGCGCAGCGAAACGGGAGGAAATCCTACGAGCAGTACTTC.

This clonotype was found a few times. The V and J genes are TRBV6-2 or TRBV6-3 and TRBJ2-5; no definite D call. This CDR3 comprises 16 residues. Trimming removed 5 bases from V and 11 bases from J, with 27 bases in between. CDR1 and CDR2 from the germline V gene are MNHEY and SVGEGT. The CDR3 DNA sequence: TGTGCCAGCAGTCTCGTACCGGCTCTCACCTACAATGAGCAGTACTTC. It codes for CASSLVPALTYNEQYF.

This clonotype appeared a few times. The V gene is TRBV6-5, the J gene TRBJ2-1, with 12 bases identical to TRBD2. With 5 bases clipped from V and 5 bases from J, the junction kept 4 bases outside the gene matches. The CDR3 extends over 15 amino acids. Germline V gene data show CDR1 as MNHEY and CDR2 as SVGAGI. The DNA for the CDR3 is TGTGCCAGCAGTGAACTAGCGGGAGGCAACAATGAGCAGTTCTTC. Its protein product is CASSELAGGNNEQFF.

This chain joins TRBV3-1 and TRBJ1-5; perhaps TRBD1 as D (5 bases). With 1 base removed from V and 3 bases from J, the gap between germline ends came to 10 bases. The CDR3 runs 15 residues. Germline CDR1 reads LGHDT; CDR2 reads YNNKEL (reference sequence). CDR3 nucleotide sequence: TGTGCCAGCAGCCAAGGACAGAGCACCAATCAGCCCCAGCATTTT. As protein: CASSQGQSTNQPQHF.

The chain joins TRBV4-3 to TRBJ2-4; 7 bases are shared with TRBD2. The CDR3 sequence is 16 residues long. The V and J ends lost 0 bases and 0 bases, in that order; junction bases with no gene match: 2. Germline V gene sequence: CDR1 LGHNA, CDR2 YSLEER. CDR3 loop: CASSQDAGVAKNIQYF. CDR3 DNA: TGCGCCAGCAGCCAAGATGCGGGGGTAGCCAAAAACATTCAGTACTTC.

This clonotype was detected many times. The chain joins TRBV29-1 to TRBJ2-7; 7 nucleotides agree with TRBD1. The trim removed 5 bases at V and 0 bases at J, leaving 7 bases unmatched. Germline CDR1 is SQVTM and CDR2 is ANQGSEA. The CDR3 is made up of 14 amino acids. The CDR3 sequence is CSVRSDRASYEQYF. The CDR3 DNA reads TGCAGCGTTCGTAGTGACAGGGCCTCCTACGAGCAGTACTTC.

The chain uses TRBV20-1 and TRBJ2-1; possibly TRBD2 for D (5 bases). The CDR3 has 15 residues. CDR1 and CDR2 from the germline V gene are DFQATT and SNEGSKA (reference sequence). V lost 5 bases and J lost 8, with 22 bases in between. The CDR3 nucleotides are TGCAGTGCTGGGTTAACGGGGAACGCTGTCGATGAGCAGTTCTTC. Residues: CSAGLTGNAVDEQFF.

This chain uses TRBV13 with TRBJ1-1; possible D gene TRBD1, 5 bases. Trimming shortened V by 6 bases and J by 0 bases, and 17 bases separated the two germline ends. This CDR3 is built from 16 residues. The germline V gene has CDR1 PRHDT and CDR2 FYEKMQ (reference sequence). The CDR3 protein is CASRRDSRRVNTEAFF. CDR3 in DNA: TGTGCCAGCAGACGGGACTCAAGGAGGGTGAACACTGAAGCTTTCTTT.

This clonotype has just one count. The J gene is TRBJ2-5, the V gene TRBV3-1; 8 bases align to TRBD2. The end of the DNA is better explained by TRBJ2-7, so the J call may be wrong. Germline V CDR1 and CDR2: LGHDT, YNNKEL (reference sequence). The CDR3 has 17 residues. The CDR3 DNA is TGTGCCAGCAGCCAGGCCGCACTAGCGGCTTCCCCCTACGAGCAGTACTTC. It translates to CASSQAALAASPYEQYF.

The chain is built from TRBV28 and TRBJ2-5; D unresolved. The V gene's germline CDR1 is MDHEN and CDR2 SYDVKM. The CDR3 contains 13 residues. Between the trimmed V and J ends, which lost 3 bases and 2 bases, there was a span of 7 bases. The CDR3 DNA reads TGTGCCAGCAGTTTGTCAGAACAAGAGACCCAGTACTTC. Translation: CASSLSEQETQYF.

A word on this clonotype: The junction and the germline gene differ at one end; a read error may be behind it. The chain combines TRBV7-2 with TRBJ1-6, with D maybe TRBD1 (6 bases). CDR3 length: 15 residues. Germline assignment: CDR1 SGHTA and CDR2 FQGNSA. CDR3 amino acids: CASRTPGASNLPLHF. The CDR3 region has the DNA TGTGCCAGCAGAACACCAGGGGCAAGCAATTTACCCCTCCACTTT.

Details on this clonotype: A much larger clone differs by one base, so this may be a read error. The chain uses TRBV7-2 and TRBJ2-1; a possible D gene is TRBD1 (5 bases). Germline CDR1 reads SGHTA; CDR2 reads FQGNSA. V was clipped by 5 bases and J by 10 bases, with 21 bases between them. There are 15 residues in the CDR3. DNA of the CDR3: TGTGCCAGCAGCCCCCAGGGATCAGCCTCCTACGAGCAGTTCTTC. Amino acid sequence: CASSPQGSASYEQFF.

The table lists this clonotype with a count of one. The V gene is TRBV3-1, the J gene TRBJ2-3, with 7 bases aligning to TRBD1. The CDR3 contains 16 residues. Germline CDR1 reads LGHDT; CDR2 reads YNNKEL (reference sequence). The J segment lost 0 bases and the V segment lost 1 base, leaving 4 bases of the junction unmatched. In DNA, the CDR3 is TGTGCCAGCAGCCAAGTTGGCAGGGGGAGCACAGATACGCAGTATTTT. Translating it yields CASSQVGRGSTDTQYF.

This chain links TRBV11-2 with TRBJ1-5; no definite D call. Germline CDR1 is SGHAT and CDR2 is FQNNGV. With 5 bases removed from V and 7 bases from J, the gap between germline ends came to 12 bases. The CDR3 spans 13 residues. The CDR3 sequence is CASSEQVSQPQHF. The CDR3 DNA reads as TGTGCCAGCAGCGAGCAGGTGAGCCAGCCCCAGCATTTT. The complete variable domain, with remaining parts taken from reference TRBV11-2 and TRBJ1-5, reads EAGVAQSPRYKIIEKRQSVAFWCNPISGHATLYWYQQILGQGPKLLIQFQNNGVVDDSQLPKDRFSAERLKGVDSTLKIQPAKLEDSAVYLCASSEQVSQPQHFGDGTRLSIL.

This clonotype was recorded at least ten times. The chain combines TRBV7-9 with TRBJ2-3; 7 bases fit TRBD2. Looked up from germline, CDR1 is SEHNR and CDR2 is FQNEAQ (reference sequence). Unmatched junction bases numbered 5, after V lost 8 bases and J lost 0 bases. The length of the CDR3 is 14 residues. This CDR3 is CASVPGLSTDTQYF. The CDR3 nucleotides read TGTGCCAGCGTTCCGGGACTAAGCACAGATACGCAGTATTTT.